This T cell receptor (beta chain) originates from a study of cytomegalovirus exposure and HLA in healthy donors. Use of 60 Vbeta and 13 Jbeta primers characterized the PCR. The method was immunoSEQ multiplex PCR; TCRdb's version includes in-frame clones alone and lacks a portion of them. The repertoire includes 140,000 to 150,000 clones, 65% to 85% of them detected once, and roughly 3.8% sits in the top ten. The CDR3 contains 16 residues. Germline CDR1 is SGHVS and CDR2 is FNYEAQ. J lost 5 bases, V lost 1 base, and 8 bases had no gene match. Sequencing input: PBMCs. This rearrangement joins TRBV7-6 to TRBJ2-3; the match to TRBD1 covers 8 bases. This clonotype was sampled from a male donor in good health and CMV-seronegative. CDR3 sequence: CASSLELGQGGDTQYF. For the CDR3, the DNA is TGTGCCAGCAGCTTAGAGCTAGGACAGGGTGGAGATACGCAGTATTTT.